This TCR beta chain was sequenced for a study of cytomegalovirus exposure and HLA in healthy donors (dated by TCRdb to 2016 to 2017). Broadly, across the study: A later analysis indicated that the 120 or so validation repertoires were generated on the platform also employed for the 650 to 850 repertoires of the first cohort. The study aimed to test whether cataloging public T cell receptors could reveal signatures of past pathogen exposure. In addition to the first cohort of 650 to 750 subjects, a separate validation cohort of approximately 130 different subjects was used. High-throughput TCR immunosequencing, statistical association of individual TCRs with disease status, and machine learning were combined to predict cytomegalovirus infection status. General findings and caveats noted by the study authors: In the study, 164 TCR beta chains were listed as associated with cytomegalovirus. Subsequent analysis determined that TCRs grouped into clusters in the first cohort also showed a tendency toward co-occurrence across the roughly 120 validation repertoires, and 94% of cluster scores exceeded 0. A few of the identified cytomegalovirus-associated TCR beta chains were confirmed in vitro to be specific for cytomegalovirus antigens. While some public TCRs were present in many individuals, most TCR sequences turned up only very rarely across donors. The authors suggested that the approach could potentially be generalized to other disease states and immunological phenotypes. A later analysis had no HLA typing for the validation cohort, so co-occurrence there was scored across all 130 or so repertoires. In both the original and validation cohorts, the classifier was reported to diagnose cytomegalovirus status with high specificity and sensitivity.

Comment on this clone: The clone's antigen remains unknown. No base quality information exists; no much larger clone differs at one position.

The library came from the immunoSEQ multiplex PCR assay. Under the source paper's analysis protocol: A statistical classification framework was developed to diagnose cytomegalovirus status using the catalog of TCR beta chain sequences. What TCRdb holds here is the immuneACCESS table cut down to in-frame rearrangements. Part of the clones is not present; checked against another copy, under half of the missing clones reflect an unresolved V gene, and the others are unexplained. That table gives V, J and clone size, and the DNA gave D and trimming. Within this sample are about 160,000 clones, with approximately 81% of them counted one time only. The top ten hold roughly a tenth of the sample. Separate from the approximately 700-subject first cohort, the validation cohort of 90 to 150 subjects was the group to which the donors belonged. Compared with germline, V lacks 2 bases and J lacks 6 bases; bases without a gene match: 4. Including cysteine and phenylalanine, the CDR3 has 14 amino acids. Here the CDR3 DNA is all that survives: 42 bases in frame from base 1. The germline V gene (reference sequence) gives CDR1 as GTSNPN and CDR2 as SVGIG.

The clonotype originates from a man aged 30 to 39 in good health and CMV-seropositive. The V and J genes are TRBV30 and TRBJ1-5, with 10 bases in between that match TRBD1. Sequencing was carried out using PBMCs. The DNA sequence follows: TGTGCCTGGAGTACCGGGACAGGGGTTCAGCCCCAGCATTTT. Its protein product is CAWSTGTGVQPQHF.